The rows below give T cell receptor beta chains drawn from one sample of a study of PD-L1 blockade in urothelial cancer. The protocol was immunoSEQ multiplex PCR, while the TCRdb copy is restricted to in-frame clones and leaves out a portion. In the table there are roughly 87,000 clones, about 85% of which are singletons. The sample in question was PBMCs, obtained around atezolizumab (anti-PD-L1) treatment. These receptors all come from a woman in her 70s with urothelial cancer. The CDR3 runs from the conserved cysteine through the conserved F or W. A D gene is named only where the DNA matches it firmly. Expanded clones are given a class, and other clones once, few, many or no size at all.

v_gene	j_gene	d_gene	abundance	CDR3aa	CDR3nt
TRBV9	TRBJ1-1	TRBD1	-	CASSTQGMGTEAFF	TGTGCCAGCAGCACACAGGGGATGGGGACTGAAGCTTTCTTT
TRBV10-2	TRBJ2-7	TRBD2	few	CASTLAGANYEQYF	TGCGCCAGCACACTAGCGGGGGCCAACTACGAGCAGTACTTC
TRBV19	TRBJ2-3	TRBD2	-	CASSGLAGWGTDTQYF	TGTGCCAGTTCGGGACTAGCGGGGTGGGGCACAGATACGCAGTATTTT
TRBV6-5	TRBJ1-4	-	-	CASSLGQSNSHEKLFF	TGTGCCAGCAGTTTAGGACAGTCCAATAGTCATGAAAAACTGTTTTTT
TRBV11-2	TRBJ2-1	TRBD2	-	CASSLIQTGTSGSEQFF	TGTGCCAGCAGCCTTATTCAAACCGGGACTAGCGGGAGTGAGCAGTTCTTC
TRBV5-5	TRBJ1-5	TRBD1	few	CASSTGTGNQPQHF	TGTGCCAGCAGCACCGGGACAGGGAATCAGCCCCAGCATTTT
TRBV27	TRBJ2-7	TRBD2	-	CASSARGRTAYEQYF	TGTGCCAGCAGTGCGCGCGGGAGGACCGCCTACGAGCAGTACTTC
TRBV4-2	TRBJ2-3	-	-	CASSQGSPDTQYF	TGTGCCAGCAGCCAAGGTAGCCCAGATACGCAGTATTTT
TRBV29-1	TRBJ2-5	TRBD2	-	CSVEDLAEQETQYF	TGCAGCGTTGAAGACCTAGCGGAGCAAGAGACCCAGTACTTC
TRBV29-1	TRBJ1-2	-	-	CSVALQDGLRDGYTF	TGCAGCGTCGCCTTGCAGGACGGACTTCGGGATGGCTACACCTTC
TRBV5-1	TRBJ1-2	-	-	CASSLGLRENYGYTF	TGCGCCAGCAGCTTGGGACTCCGAGAGAACTATGGCTACACCTTC
TRBV27	TRBJ2-7	-	-	CASSFNGGYEQYF	TGTGCCAGCAGTTTTAATGGAGGATACGAGCAGTACTTC
TRBV5-1	TRBJ1-2	TRBD1	-	CASSLDRAYGYTF	TGCGCCAGCAGCCTCGACAGGGCCTATGGCTACACCTTC
TRBV4-1	TRBJ2-2	TRBD2	-	CASSHVLAGVTGELFF	TGCGCCAGCAGCCACGTCCTAGCGGGAGTCACCGGGGAGCTGTTTTTT
TRBV10-3	TRBJ2-7	TRBD1	-	CAISGRTGGTYEQYF	TGTGCCATCAGTGGTAGGACAGGCGGCACCTACGAGCAGTACTTC
TRBV27	TRBJ1-6	TRBD1	-	CASSDTYRGRGSPLHF	TGTGCCAGCAGCGACACTTACAGGGGGCGCGGTTCACCCCTCCACTTT
TRBV9	TRBJ1-5	TRBD1	-	CASSSGQGASQPQHF	TGTGCCAGCAGCTCGGGACAGGGGGCGAGTCAGCCCCAGCATTTT
TRBV19	TRBJ1-5	-	-	CASSMVGGEQPQHF	TGTGCCAGTAGTATGGTTGGAGGGGAACAGCCCCAGCATTTT
TRBV5-8	TRBJ2-1	-	once	CASSPSLAWSSYNEQFF	TGTGCCAGCAGTCCCAGTCTAGCGTGGAGCTCCTACAATGAGCAGTTCTTC
TRBV2	TRBJ2-1	-	-	CASCTMAEQFF	TGTGCCAGTTGCACTATGGCAGAGCAGTTCTTC
TRBV7-2	TRBJ2-5	TRBD2	-	CASSTSQFGLAVQETQYF	TGTGCCAGCAGCACCTCACAATTTGGACTAGCGGTTCAAGAGACCCAGTACTTC
TRBV6-1	TRBJ1-2	-	-	CASTDRTDIGYGYTF	TGTGCCAGCACCGACAGGACAGATATTGGCTATGGCTACACCTTC